Listed below are T cell receptor beta chains from one sample, sequenced in a study of T cell repertoires in cytomegalovirus infection. TCRdb reanalysed the reads using MiXCR and keeps one entry per CDR3 protein. The repertoire holds hundreds of thousands of distinct CDR3 sequences, with under 40% as singletons. No antigen is known for these receptors. The specimen comprised cultured CD8+ T cells from PBMCs, sampled from culture after CMV antigen stimulation. These receptors were obtained from a human donor in good health (CMV status not recorded). Some clones in this sample may be carry-over from other donors' samples. Each CDR3 is given with its conserved first and last residue. The D gene is left open where the match is weak.

D gene	CDR3 length	V gene	J gene	CDR3 protein
TRBD1	14	TRBV6-1	TRBJ1-5	CASSAIGGGQPQHF
NA	11	TRBV23-1	TRBJ2-4	CASNQQVVQYF
TRBD1	15	TRBV12-3/TRBV12-4	TRBJ2-4	CASSPGQGAKNIQYF
TRBD1	16	TRBV29-1	TRBJ2-1	CSVERTGGRAQNEQFF
NA	17	TRBV7-8	TRBJ1-1	CASSLARGGPLYTEAFF
NA	12	TRBV7-9	TRBJ1-1	CASSIDNSEAFF
TRBD1	14	TRBV27	TRBJ1-2	CASSSRGQFYGYTF
TRBD1	14	TRBV27	TRBJ1-1	CASKVGGGNTEAFF
NA	12	TRBV12-3/TRBV12-4	TRBJ2-7	CASSWDPYEQYF
TRBD1	12	TRBV29-1	TRBJ2-1	CSVDLGGSRQFF
NA	14	TRBV5-4	TRBJ2-6	CASTPPTGANVLTF
NA	12	TRBV7-6	TRBJ2-1	CASSPPNNEQFF
TRBD2	17	TRBV4-3	TRBJ2-5	CASSQDGSSGVRETQYF
NA	15	TRBV7-9	TRBJ2-5	CASSLVGTAQETQYF
TRBD2	14	TRBV5-3	TRBJ2-1	CASRPSGGAVEQFF
NA	12	TRBV7-7	TRBJ2-2	CASSPGVGELFF
NA	15	TRBV7-6	TRBJ2-1	CASGTGPSSYNEQFF
NA	14	TRBV7-8	TRBJ2-6	CASSPGAGANVLTF
TRBD1	14	TRBV2	TRBJ2-2	CASLGQVNTGELFF
TRBD1	15	TRBV7-9	TRBJ1-5	CASSKGTGPNQPQHF
TRBD1	15	TRBV12-5	TRBJ2-1	CASAFFGGQGNEQFF
TRBD1	16	TRBV6-5	TRBJ2-1	CASSYYAGGSYNEQFF
TRBD2	18	TRBV4-2	TRBJ2-1	CASSQDPPEASGNNEQFF
TRBD2	15	TRBV6-1	TRBJ2-1	CASSAIAGGYNEQFF
TRBD1	14	TRBV5-4	TRBJ2-5	CASSVGQAQETQYF
NA	16	TRBV25-1	TRBJ1-2	CASSEYEPMKQDGYTF